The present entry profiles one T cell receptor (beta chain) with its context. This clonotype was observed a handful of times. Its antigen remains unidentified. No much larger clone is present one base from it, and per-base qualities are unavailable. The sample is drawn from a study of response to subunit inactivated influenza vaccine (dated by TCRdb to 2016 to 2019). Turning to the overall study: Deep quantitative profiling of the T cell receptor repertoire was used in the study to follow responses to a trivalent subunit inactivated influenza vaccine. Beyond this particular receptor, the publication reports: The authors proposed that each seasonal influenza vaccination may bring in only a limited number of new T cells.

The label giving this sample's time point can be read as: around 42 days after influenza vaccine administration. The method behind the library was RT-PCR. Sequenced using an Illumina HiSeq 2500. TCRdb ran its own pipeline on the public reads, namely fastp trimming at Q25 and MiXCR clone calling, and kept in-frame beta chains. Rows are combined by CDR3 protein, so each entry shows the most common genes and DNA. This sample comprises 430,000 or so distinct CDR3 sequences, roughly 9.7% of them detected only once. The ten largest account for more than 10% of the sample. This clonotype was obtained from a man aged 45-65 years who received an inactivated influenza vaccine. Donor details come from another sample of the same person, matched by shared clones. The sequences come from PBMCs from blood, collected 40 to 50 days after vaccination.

The nucleotide sequence reads TGTGCCAGCAGCTTAACCGGACAGGGCGGAAATGAGCAGTTCTTC. The resulting protein is CASSLTGQGGNEQFF. The rearranged segments are TRBV7-3 and TRBJ2-1, and 8 junctional nucleotides match TRBD1. CDR1 and CDR2 (SGHTA, FQGTGA) derive from the germline V gene. V loses 0 bases at its end and J loses 7 bases; junction bases beyond the gene matches: 5. The CDR3 covers 15 residues, taking in both the cysteine and the phenylalanine. Just CDR3 DNA is preserved here, 45 bases in frame from base 1.